Detailed here is one TCR beta chain. As yet, its antigen is unknown. CDR1 is SGHRS and CDR2 is YFSETQ in the germline V gene. V gave up 0 bases and J gave up 13 bases, with 16 bases separating them. The CDR3 has 14 amino acids. The repertoire was sequenced with immunoSEQ multiplex PCR; TCRdb's copy has only in-frame clones and lacks some. The sample has about 73,000 clones, 65% to 80% seen once; the top ten hold 2% to 3%. This record comes from a study of vaccination effects on CD4 cells after COVID-19. Cultured cells yielded isolated CD4+ T cells after approximately nine days. Vaccination of participants consisted of two doses of either the BNT162b2 or mRNA-1273 vaccine.

The chain couples TRBV5-1 to TRBJ1-4; D ambiguous. Sequenced material: CD4+ T cells from PBMCs cultured without peptide, taken after COVID-19 vaccination. The receptor's source is a human donor who received a COVID-19 vaccine. CDR3 protein: CASSLDDTGWRLFF. DNA for the CDR3: TGCGCCAGCAGCTTGGATGATACGGGTTGGCGACTGTTTTTT.